The clone carrying this T cell receptor (beta chain) showed up many times. Its target is unknown. Extraction yielded total RNA from whole blood (unfractionated). The library attached unique molecular identifiers to individual cDNA molecules. TCRdb recomputed calls from the 5' RACE reads with MiXCR, one row per CDR3 protein. This sample has under 100,000 distinct CDR3 sequences; roughly 15% occur once, and the top ten carry almost 7%. This specimen comes from a study of human T cells and chemical hapten exposure. The overall study: The study traced per-sample TCR yield variation mainly to small differences in pooled library volumes. General study findings and limits: Counts of TCRs above 1 in 1000 frequency stayed unchanged with DPC sensitization.

The TCR originated in a female donor in good health.

CDR3 sequence reads: CASSDRDTGELFF. The CDR3 DNA reads TGTGCCAGCAGTGACAGGGACACCGGGGAGCTGTTTTTT. V usage is TRBV6-4 and J usage is TRBJ2-2; no clear D gene. V was clipped by 2 bases and J by 3 bases, with 4 bases between them. The CDR3 is made up of 13 amino acids. CDR1 and CDR2 from the germline V gene are MRHNA and SNTAGT.